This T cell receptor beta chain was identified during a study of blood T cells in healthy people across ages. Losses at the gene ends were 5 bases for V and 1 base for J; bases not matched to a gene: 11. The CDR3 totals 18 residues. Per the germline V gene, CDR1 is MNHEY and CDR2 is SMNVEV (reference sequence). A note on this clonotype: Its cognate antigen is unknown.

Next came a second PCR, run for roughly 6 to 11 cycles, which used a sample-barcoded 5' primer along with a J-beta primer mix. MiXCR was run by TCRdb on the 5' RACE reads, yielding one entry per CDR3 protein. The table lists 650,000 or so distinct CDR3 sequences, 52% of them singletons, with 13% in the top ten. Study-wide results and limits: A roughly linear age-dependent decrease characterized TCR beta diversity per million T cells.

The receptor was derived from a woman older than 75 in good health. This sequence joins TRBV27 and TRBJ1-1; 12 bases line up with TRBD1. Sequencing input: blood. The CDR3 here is CASSATYGTGGRNTEAFF. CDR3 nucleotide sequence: TGTGCCAGCAGTGCCACCTACGGGACAGGGGGCCGGAACACTGAAGCTTTCTTT.